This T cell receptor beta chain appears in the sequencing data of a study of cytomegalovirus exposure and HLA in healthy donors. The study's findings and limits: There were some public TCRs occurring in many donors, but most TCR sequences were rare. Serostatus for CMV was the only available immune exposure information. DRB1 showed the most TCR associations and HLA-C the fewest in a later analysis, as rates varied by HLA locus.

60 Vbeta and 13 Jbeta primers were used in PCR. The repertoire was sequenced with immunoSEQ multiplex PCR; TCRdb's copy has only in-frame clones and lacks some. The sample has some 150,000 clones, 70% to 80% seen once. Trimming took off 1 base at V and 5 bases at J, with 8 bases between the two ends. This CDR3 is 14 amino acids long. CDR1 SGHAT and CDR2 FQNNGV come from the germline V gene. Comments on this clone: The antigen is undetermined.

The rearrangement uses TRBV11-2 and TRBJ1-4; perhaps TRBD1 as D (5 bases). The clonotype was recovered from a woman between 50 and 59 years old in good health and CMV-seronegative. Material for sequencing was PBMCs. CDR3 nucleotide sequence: TGTGCCAGCAGCTTAGGGGGACTAAATGAAAAACTGTTTTTT. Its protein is CASSLGGLNEKLFF.